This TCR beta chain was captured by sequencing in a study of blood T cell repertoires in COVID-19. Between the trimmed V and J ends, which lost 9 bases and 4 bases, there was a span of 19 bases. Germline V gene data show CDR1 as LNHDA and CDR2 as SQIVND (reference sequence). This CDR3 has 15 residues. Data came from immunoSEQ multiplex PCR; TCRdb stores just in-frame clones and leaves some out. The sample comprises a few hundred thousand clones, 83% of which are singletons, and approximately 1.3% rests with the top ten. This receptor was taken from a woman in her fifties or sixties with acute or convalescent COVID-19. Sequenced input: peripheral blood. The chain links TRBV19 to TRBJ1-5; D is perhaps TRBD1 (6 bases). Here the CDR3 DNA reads TGTGCCAGATGGATAGAGGACAGATCGAATCAGCCCCAGCATTTT. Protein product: CARWIEDRSNQPQHF.